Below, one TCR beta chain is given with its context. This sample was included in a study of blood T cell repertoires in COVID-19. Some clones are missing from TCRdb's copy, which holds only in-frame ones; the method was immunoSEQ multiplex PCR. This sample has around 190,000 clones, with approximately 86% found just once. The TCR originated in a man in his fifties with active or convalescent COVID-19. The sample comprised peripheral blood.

CDR3 protein: CASSLEAGVVDTQYF. The CDR3 region has the DNA TGTGCCAGCAGCTTGGAGGCGGGAGTGGTGGATACGCAGTATTTT. The chain carries TRBV5-4 and TRBJ2-3, with TRBD2 identical over 7 bases. Germline V gene data show CDR1 as SGHNT and CDR2 as YYREEE (reference sequence). Trimming removed 0 bases from V and 6 bases from J; junction bases left unmatched: 7. The CDR3 contains 15 residues.